Listed below are T cell receptor beta chains from one sample, sequenced in a study of T cell responses to AZD1222 COVID-19 vaccine. The assay was immunoSEQ multiplex PCR, and TCRdb's table has in-frame clones only and misses some. The sample records approximately 130,000 clones, approximately 93% being singletons. The input for sequencing was peripheral blood, taken on day 0 of AZD1222 vaccination. The source is an adult in good health. CDR3s include the opening cysteine and the closing phenylalanine or tryptophan. D genes are given only for firm matches.

J gene: TRBJ2-2; D gene: TRBD1; V gene: TRBV4-1; CDR3 protein: CASSLTGTSTGELFF; CDR3 DNA: TGCGCCAGCAGCCTGACAGGGACCTCCACCGGGGAGCTGTTTTTT
J gene: TRBJ1-1; D gene: TRBD1; V gene: TRBV28; CDR3 protein: CASSSRSTGGNTEAFF; CDR3 DNA: TGTGCCAGCAGTTCCCGTTCCACAGGGGGAAACACTGAAGCTTTCTTT
J gene: TRBJ1-5; D gene: TRBD1; V gene: TRBV30; CDR3 protein: CAWSAKTGGFQPQHF; CDR3 DNA: TGTGCCTGGAGTGCGAAGACAGGGGGTTTTCAGCCCCAGCATTTT
J gene: TRBJ1-2; D gene: -; V gene: TRBV3-1/TRBV3-2; CDR3 protein: CASSQRGQNNYGYTF; CDR3 DNA: TGTGCCAGCAGCCAAAGAGGACAGAATAACTATGGCTACACCTTC
J gene: TRBJ1-2; D gene: -; V gene: TRBV4-1; CDR3 protein: CASSQEGLYGYTF; CDR3 DNA: TGCGCCAGCAGCCAAGAGGGGCTCTATGGCTACACCTTC
J gene: TRBJ2-2; D gene: -; V gene: TRBV21-1; CDR3 protein: CASSNHLTGELFF; CDR3 DNA: TGTGCCAGCAGCAACCACCTCACCGGGGAGCTGTTTTTT
J gene: TRBJ2-7; D gene: -; V gene: TRBV5-5; CDR3 protein: CASSLAPGAYEQYF; CDR3 DNA: TGTGCCAGCAGCTTGGCCCCGGGGGCCTACGAGCAGTACTTC
J gene: TRBJ2-2; D gene: -; V gene: TRBV18; CDR3 protein: CASSPSTAVTTGELFF; CDR3 DNA: TGTGCCAGCTCCCCATCCACAGCCGTAACCACCGGGGAGCTGTTTTTT
J gene: TRBJ1-4; D gene: -; V gene: TRBV18; CDR3 protein: CASSYEGFNEKLFF; CDR3 DNA: TGTGCCAGCTCATACGAGGGATTCAATGAAAAACTGTTTTTT
J gene: TRBJ2-3; D gene: -; V gene: TRBV27; CDR3 protein: CASSFSQSTDTQYF; CDR3 DNA: TGTGCCAGCAGTTTTTCCCAGAGCACAGATACGCAGTATTTT
J gene: TRBJ2-7; D gene: TRBD2; V gene: TRBV15; CDR3 protein: CATSRGLAGVSSQTYEQYF; CDR3 DNA: TGTGCCACCAGCAGAGGACTAGCGGGAGTGTCATCCCAAACTTACGAGCAGTACTTC
J gene: TRBJ1-6; D gene: -; V gene: TRBV5-6; CDR3 protein: CASSLDREYNSPLHF; CDR3 DNA: TGTGCCAGCAGCTTGGACAGGGAATATAATTCACCCCTCCACTTT
J gene: TRBJ2-7; D gene: -; V gene: TRBV5-1; CDR3 protein: CASSSPLLSEQYF; CDR3 DNA: TGCGCCAGCAGCTCCCCCCTCCTGAGTGAGCAGTACTTC
J gene: TRBJ2-1; D gene: TRBD2; V gene: TRBV20-1; CDR3 protein: CSARDTSGGSSYNEQFF; CDR3 DNA: TGCAGTGCTCGTGACACTAGCGGGGGGAGCTCCTACAATGAGCAGTTCTTC
J gene: TRBJ2-1; D gene: -; V gene: TRBV7-3; CDR3 protein: CASSFTASSYNEQFF; CDR3 DNA: TGTGCCAGCAGCTTCACGGCGAGCTCCTACAATGAGCAGTTCTTC
J gene: TRBJ2-7; D gene: -; V gene: TRBV5-4; CDR3 protein: CASSPSTDSRLGEQYF; CDR3 DNA: TGTGCCAGCAGCCCCTCCACGGACAGCCGGCTCGGCGAGCAGTACTTC
J gene: TRBJ2-7; D gene: -; V gene: TRBV3-1/TRBV3-2; CDR3 protein: CASSTPGTIYEQYF; CDR3 DNA: TGTGCCAGCAGCACACCCGGGACCATCTACGAGCAGTACTTC
J gene: TRBJ1-5; D gene: -; V gene: TRBV5-3; CDR3 protein: CARSPRAPSSYQPQHF; CDR3 DNA: TGTGCCAGAAGCCCTCGGGCCCCCTCATCATATCAGCCCCAGCATTTT
J gene: TRBJ1-6; D gene: -; V gene: TRBV3-1/TRBV3-2; CDR3 protein: CASSQVTGSNSPLHF; CDR3 DNA: TGTGCCAGCAGCCAAGTTACAGGGAGTAACTCACCCCTCCACTTT
J gene: TRBJ2-7; D gene: TRBD1; V gene: TRBV7-9; CDR3 protein: CASSLTGQGYEQYF; CDR3 DNA: TGTGCCAGCAGCTTAACAGGACAGGGCTACGAGCAGTACTTC
J gene: TRBJ2-2; D gene: -; V gene: TRBV7-2; CDR3 protein: CASSLALGGELFF; CDR3 DNA: TGTGCCAGCAGCTTAGCCCTAGGCGGGGAGCTGTTTTTT
J gene: TRBJ1-4; D gene: TRBD1; V gene: TRBV4-1; CDR3 protein: CASSRRQGLATNEKLFF; CDR3 DNA: TGCGCCAGCAGCCGAAGACAGGGCCTTGCAACTAATGAAAAACTGTTTTTT